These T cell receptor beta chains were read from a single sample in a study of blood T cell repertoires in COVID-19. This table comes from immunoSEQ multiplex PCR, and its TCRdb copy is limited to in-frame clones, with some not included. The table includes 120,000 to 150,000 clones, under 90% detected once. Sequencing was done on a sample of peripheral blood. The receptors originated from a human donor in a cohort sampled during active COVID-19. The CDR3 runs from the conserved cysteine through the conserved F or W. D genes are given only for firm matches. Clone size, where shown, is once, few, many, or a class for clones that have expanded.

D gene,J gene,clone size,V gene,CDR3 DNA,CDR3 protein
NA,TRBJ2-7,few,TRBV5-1,TGCGCCAGCAGCTTTTCCTCCCAGGGGTGGGAGAAGTACTTC,CASSFSSQGWEKYF
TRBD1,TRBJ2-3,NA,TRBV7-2,TGTGCCAGCAGCTGGATTCCGGGACAGGGGACAGATACGCAGTATTTT,CASSWIPGQGTDTQYF
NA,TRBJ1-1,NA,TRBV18,TGTGCCAGCTCACCAGGGGCGAACACTGAAGCTTTCTTT,CASSPGANTEAFF
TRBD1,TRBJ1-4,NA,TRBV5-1,TGCGCCAGCAGCCCGGACAGGGGGGATGAAAAACTGTTTTTT,CASSPDRGDEKLFF
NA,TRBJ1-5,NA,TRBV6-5,TGTGCCAGCAGAGCCCTAATGGGGGGAGCCCAGCATTTT,CASRALMGGAQHF
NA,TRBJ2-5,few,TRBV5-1,TGCGCCAGCAGATCGGGAGAGACCCAGTACTTC,CASRSGETQYF
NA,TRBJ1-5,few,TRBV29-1,TGCAGCGTTGAACCGGGTGGTGATCAGCCCCAGCATTTT,CSVEPGGDQPQHF
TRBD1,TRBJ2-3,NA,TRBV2,TGTGCCAGCAGTCGTATGACAGGGGGCGGCACAGATACGCAGTATTTT,CASSRMTGGGTDTQYF
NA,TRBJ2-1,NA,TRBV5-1,TGCGCCAGCAGCTTGACTAGCTCACAGGGGTGGGAGAATGAGCAGTTCTTC,CASSLTSSQGWENEQFF
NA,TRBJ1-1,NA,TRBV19,TGTGCCAGTAGTATCCGGGGTAGGGAGGCTTTCTTT,CASSIRGREAFF
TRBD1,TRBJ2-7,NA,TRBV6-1,TGTGCCAGCAGTGAGGTGTCCAAAGGGGGCTTCTTCCCGTACGAGCAGTACTTC,CASSEVSKGGFFPYEQYF
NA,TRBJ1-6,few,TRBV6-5,TGTGCCAGCAGGGTCGGGTTTGGGAATTCACCCCTCCACTTT,CASRVGFGNSPLHF
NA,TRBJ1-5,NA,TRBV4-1,TGCGCCAGCAGCCAAGAAGGAGGGAGAGGCAATCAGCCCCAGCATTTT,CASSQEGGRGNQPQHF
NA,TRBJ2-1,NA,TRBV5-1,TGCGCCAGCAGCTTGGGGAGTTATGAGCAGTTCTTC,CASSLGSYEQFF
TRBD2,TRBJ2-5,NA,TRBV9,TGTGCCAGCAGCGTAGTTGCGGGGGTGGGAGAGACCCAGTACTTC,CASSVVAGVGETQYF
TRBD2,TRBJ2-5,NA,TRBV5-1,TGCGCCAGCAGCTTGGGTACCCCGGGACTAGGTTGGGCCCAGTACTTC,CASSLGTPGLGWAQYF
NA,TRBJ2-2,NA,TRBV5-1,TGCGCCAGCAGCTTGATAGGGGGTTTTACCGGGGAGCTGTTTTTT,CASSLIGGFTGELFF
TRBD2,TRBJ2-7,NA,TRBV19,TGTGCCACCTCCCCGCGGGGGGGGGTCATCTACGAGCAGTACTTC,CATSPRGGVIYEQYF
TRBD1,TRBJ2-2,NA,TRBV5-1,TGCGCCAGCAGCTTAAACAGGGGGCTGGCCGGGGAGCTGTTTTTT,CASSLNRGLAGELFF
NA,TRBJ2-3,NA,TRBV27,TGTGCCAGCAGTCCATCCTTGATATATTTGTCAGCAGATACGCAGTATTTT,CASSPSLIYLSADTQYF
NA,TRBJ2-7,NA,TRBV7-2,TGTGCCAGCAGCTTAGCGGGACTCCGATACGAGCAGTACTTC,CASSLAGLRYEQYF
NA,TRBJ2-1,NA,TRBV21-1,TGTGCCAGCAGCAAAGAAAGACTAGCGGGTCGCGATGAGCAGTTCTTC,CASSKERLAGRDEQFF
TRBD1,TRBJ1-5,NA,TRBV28,TGTGCCAGCAGCACGGGGGGACAGGGGTACCAGCCCCAGCATTTT,CASSTGGQGYQPQHF
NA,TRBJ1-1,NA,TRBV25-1,TGTGCCAGCACGGGGATGAGGGACACTGAAGCTTTCTTT,CASTGMRDTEAFF
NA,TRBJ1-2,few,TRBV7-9,TGTGCCAGCAGCTTAAATATCACCCTAGTCGATAACTATGGCTACACCTTC,CASSLNITLVDNYGYTF
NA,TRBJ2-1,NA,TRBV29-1,TGCAGCGTTGGACAGCCCTCCTACAATGAGCAGTTCTTC,CSVGQPSYNEQFF
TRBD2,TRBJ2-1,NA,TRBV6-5,TGTGCCAGCGTCCGGGGGGGCAATGAGCAGTTCTTC,CASVRGGNEQFF
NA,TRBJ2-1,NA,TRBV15,TGTGCCACCAGCGACGGGGCCTACAATGAGCAGTTCTTC,CATSDGAYNEQFF
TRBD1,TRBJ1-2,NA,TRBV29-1,TGCAGCGTTGTAACCGGGACAGGGGGCTCTGGCTACACCTTC,CSVVTGTGGSGYTF
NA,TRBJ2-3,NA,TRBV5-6,TGTGCCAGCAGTCAGAGCGCGGGTGATACGCAGTATTTT,CASSQSAGDTQYF
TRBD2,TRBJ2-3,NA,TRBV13,TGTGCCAGCAGCAAACCGCCGGGACTAGCGGGGGAGACGCAGTATTTT,CASSKPPGLAGETQYF
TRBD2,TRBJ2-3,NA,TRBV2,TGTGCCAGCAGCCCTATGACTAGCGGAGCTAGCACAGATACGCAGTATTTT,CASSPMTSGASTDTQYF
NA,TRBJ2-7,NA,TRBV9,TGTGCCAGCAGCGTAAATTCAGGGCCCTACGAGCAGTACTTC,CASSVNSGPYEQYF
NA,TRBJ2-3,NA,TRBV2,TGTGCCAGCAGTGAAGGACTCAGCACAGATACGCAGTATTTT,CASSEGLSTDTQYF
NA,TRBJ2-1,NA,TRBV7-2,TGTGCCAGCAGCTTACTCGGGAAAGTGGAGAATGAGCAGTTCTTC,CASSLLGKVENEQFF
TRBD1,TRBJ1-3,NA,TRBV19,TGTGCCAGTAGTTATGGGACAGGGACTGGAAACACCATATATTTT,CASSYGTGTGNTIYF
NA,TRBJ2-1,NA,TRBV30,TGTGCCTGGACAGGGTTCAATGAGCAGTTCTTC,CAWTGFNEQFF
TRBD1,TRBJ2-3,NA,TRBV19,TGTGCCAGTAGTATCGGGCAAGGGACAGTCAAGGATACGCAGTATTTT,CASSIGQGTVKDTQYF
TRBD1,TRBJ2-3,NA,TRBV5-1,TGCGCCAGCAGCCCCGGGCAGGGGGCGGACACAGATACGCAGTATTTT,CASSPGQGADTDTQYF
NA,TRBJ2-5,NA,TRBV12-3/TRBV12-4,TGTGCCAGCAGTTTATCAGGTTCGGAGACCCAGTACTTC,CASSLSGSETQYF
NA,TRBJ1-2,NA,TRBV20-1,TGCAGTGCTAGTCTGGGGGCATCCTATGGCTACACCTTC,CSASLGASYGYTF
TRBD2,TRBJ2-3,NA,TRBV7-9,TGTGCCAGCAGCTTAGGGAGCGGGGGGGCATCGGATACGCAGTATTTT,CASSLGSGGASDTQYF
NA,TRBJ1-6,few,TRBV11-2,TGTGCCAGCAGCCGTAGACAGAAGAACTCCTATAATTCACCCCTCCACTTT,CASSRRQKNSYNSPLHF
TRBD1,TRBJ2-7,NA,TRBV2,TGTGCCAGCAGTCAGGGACAGAGACTATACGAGCAGTACTTC,CASSQGQRLYEQYF
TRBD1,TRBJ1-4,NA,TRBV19,TGTGCCAGTAGTATGACAGGGAGTTCGGGCGCTAATGAAAAACTGTTTTTT,CASSMTGSSGANEKLFF
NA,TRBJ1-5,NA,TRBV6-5,TGTGCCAGCAGTTTTCTCAATCAGCCCCAGCATTTT,CASSFLNQPQHF
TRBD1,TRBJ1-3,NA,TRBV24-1,TGTGCCACCAGTGATCCCTGGGACAGTTCTGGAAACACCATATATTTT,CATSDPWDSSGNTIYF
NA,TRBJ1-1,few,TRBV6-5,TGTGCCAGCACCCCAAGGGGGTTTGAAGCTTTCTTT,CASTPRGFEAFF
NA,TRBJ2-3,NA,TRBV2,TGTGCCATCCCGACTAGTAGCACAGATACGCAGTATTTT,CAIPTSSTDTQYF
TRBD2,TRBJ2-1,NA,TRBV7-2,TGTGCCAGCAGCTTAGAGATCCTGCGGGGGAGCTCCTACAATGAGCAGTTCTTC,CASSLEILRGSSYNEQFF
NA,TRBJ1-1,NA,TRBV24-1,TGTGCCACCAGGGACACTAACACTGAAGCTTTCTTT,CATRDTNTEAFF
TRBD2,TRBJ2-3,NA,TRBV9,TGTGCCAGCAGCATTACCATTGGCGGGGGGGCAGGAGATACGCAGTATTTT,CASSITIGGGAGDTQYF
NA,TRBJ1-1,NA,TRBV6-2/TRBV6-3,TGTGCCAGCAGTTTTTCCCCATTGAACACTGAAGCTTTCTTT,CASSFSPLNTEAFF
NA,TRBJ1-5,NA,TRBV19,TGTGCCAGTAGTAGTGGGGGGACTCGGGAGCCCCAGCATTTT,CASSSGGTREPQHF
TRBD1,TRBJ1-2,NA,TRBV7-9,TGTGCCAGCAGCTCTGACAGGGTCTTTGGCTATGGCTACACCTTC,CASSSDRVFGYGYTF
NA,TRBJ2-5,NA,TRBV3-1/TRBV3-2,TGTGCCAGCGGACAGAGGGAGACCCAGTACTTC,CASGQRETQYF
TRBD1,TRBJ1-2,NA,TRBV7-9,TGTGCCAGCAGACCTGGGACAGGGGGCGATGGCGGCTACACCTTC,CASRPGTGGDGGYTF
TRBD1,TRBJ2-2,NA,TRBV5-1,TGCGCCAGCAGCTTGGCTGGACAGGGGGACACCGGGGAGCTGTTTTTT,CASSLAGQGDTGELFF
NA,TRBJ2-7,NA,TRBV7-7,TGTGCTAGCAGCCAGACAGGCGGGTACGAGCAGTACTTC,CASSQTGGYEQYF